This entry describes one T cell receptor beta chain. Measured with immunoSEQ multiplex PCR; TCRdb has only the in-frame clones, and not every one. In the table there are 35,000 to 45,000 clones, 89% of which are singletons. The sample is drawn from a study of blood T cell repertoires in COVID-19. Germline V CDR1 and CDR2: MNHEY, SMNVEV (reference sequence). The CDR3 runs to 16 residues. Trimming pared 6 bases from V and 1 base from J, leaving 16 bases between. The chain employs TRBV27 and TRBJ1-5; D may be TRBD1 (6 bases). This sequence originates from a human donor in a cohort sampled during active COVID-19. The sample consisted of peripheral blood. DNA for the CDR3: TGTGCCAGCAGGAGCTTAAACACAGGGAGCAATCAGCCCCAGCATTTT. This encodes CASRSLNTGSNQPQHF.